This T cell receptor (beta chain) derives from a study of blood T cell repertoires in COVID-19. At the level of the study: Sources were T cells, B-cell-depleted T cells, or PBMCs; the material itself was cDNA or gDNA.

Original handling: Cell counts per sample came from amplifying reference gene primers. Assay: immunoSEQ multiplex PCR; the TCRdb copy retains only in-frame clones and omits some. The D gene and trimming were derived from the DNA, and the V and J assignments and clone size from that table. In the table there are approximately 140,000 clones, about four fifths of which are singletons. The V end was cut by 0 bases, the J end by 2 bases, with 8 bases between. This CDR3 spans 14 amino acids. Participant-reported clinical history was the basis for cohort assignment. A COVID-19 case had been met by exposed participants during the 2 weeks before study entry.

This TCR came from a woman aged 45-60 years who had been exposed to COVID-19. The sample taken for sequencing was PBMCs or T cells enriched from blood (not recorded which). The V call is TRBV5-7, the J call TRBJ1-2; D is possibly TRBD1 (6 bases). TRBV5-7 is identified as an open reading frame with a role that is uncertain. The DNA for the CDR3 is TGTGCCAGCAGCTTGGGGGGGACAAACTATGGCTACACCTTC. Protein sequence: CASSLGGTNYGYTF.